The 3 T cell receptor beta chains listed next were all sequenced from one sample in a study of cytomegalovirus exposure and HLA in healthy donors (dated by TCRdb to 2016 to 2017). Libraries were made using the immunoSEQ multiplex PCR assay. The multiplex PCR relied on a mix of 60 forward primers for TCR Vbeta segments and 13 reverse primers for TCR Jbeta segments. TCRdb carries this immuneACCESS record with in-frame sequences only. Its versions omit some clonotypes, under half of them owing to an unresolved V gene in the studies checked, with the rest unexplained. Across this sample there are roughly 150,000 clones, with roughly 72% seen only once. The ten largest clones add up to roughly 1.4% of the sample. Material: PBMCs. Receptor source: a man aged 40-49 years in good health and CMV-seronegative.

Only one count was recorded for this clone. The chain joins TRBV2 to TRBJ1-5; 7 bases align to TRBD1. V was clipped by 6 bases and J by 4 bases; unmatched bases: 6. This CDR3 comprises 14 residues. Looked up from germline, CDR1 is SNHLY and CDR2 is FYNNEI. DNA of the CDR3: TGTGCCAGCAGAAATACACAGGGGAATCAGCCCCAGCATTTT. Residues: CASRNTQGNQPQHF. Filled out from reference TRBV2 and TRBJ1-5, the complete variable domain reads EPEVTQTPSHQVTQMGQEVILRCVPISNHLYFYWYRQILGQKVEFLVSFYNNEISEKSEIFDDQFSVERPDGSNFTLKIRSTKLEDSAMYFCASRNTQGNQPQHFGDGTRLSIL.

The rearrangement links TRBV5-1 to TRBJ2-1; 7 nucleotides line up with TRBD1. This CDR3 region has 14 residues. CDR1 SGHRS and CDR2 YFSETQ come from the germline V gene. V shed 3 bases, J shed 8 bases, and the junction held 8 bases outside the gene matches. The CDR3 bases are TGCGCCAGCAGCTCTACGACAGGGTTGTATGAGCAGTTCTTC. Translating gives CASSSTTGLYEQFF. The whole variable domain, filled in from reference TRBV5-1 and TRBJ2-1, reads KAGVTQTPRYLIKTRGQQVTLSCSPISGHRSVSWYQQTPGQGLQFLFEYFSETQRNKGNFPGRFSGRQFSNSRSEMNVSTLELGDSALYLCASSSTTGLYEQFFGPGTRLTVL.

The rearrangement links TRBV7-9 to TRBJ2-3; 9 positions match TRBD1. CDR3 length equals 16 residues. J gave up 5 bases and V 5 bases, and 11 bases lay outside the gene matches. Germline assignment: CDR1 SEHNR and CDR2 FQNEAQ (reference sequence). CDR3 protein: CASSPVIGQGKDTQYF. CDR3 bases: TGTGCCAGCAGCCCCGTGATTGGACAGGGGAAAGATACGCAGTATTTT.